Below are 10 T cell receptor beta chains sequenced from a single sample in a study of shared clonotypes between healthy human individuals. Assay used: immunoSEQ multiplex PCR; TCRdb lists only in-frame clones, some missing. The sample contains some 740,000 clones, about 91% of which appear only once. CD8 cells regarded as naive lacked CD45RO, were positively chosen for CCR7, and omitted terminally differentiated effector memory CD45RA+ cells. Sample: naive CD8+ T cells sorted from blood. Source of these receptors: a man aged 25 to 40 in good health.

The chain joins TRBV7-3 to TRBJ2-3; tentative D call: TRBD1 (5 bases). Trimming took 4 bases from V and 4 from J, leaving 18 bases between them. Germline loops: CDR1 SGHTA, CDR2 FQGTGA. The CDR3 sequence is 16 residues long. CDR3 sequence (DNA): TGTGCCAGCAGCTCCGTCTCGACAGACCCGGCAGATACGCAGTATTTT. Translating gives CASSSVSTDPADTQYF.

The chain links TRBV7-3 to TRBJ1-3, with D unclear. The CDR3 extends over 13 amino acids. Germline CDR1 and CDR2: SGHTA and FQGTGA. The V end lost 4 bases, the J end lost 2 bases, and 6 bases lay between the germline ends. CDR3 coding DNA: TGTGCCAGCAGCTCCGGGCCTGGAAACACCATATATTTT. This sequence encodes CASSSGPGNTIYF.

The gene calls are TRBV11-3 and TRBJ2-1; D perhaps matches TRBD1 (6 bases). The CDR3 runs 13 residues. V was pared by 8 bases and J by 10 bases, with 18 bases between. Germline values: CDR1 SGHNT, CDR2 YENEEA. CDR3 sequence reads: CASANRDSGEQFF. Here the CDR3 DNA reads TGTGCCAGCGCAAACAGGGATTCAGGGGAGCAGTTCTTC.

The chain joins TRBV10-1 to TRBJ2-7; no firm D call. This CDR3 has 14 amino acids. Trimming stripped 4 bases from V and 4 bases from J, with 14 bases between. The V gene's germline CDR1 is WNHNN and CDR2 SYGVQD (reference sequence). The CDR3 loop is CASSAGDTPYEQYF. The CDR3 DNA reads TGCGCCAGCAGTGCAGGCGACACCCCTTACGAGCAGTACTTC.

CDR3 in DNA: TGTGCCAGCAGCCTCGGCTCACAGGGAGAGGCTTTCTTT. Residues: CASSLGSQGEAFF. The rearrangement links TRBV13 to TRBJ1-1; a possible D gene is TRBD1 (6 bases). Germline lookup yields CDR1 PRHDT and CDR2 FYEKMQ (reference sequence). The CDR3 has 13 residues. Trimming took off 5 bases at V and 11 bases at J, with 18 bases between the two ends.

The table lists this clone with a count of one. The chain links TRBV11-2 to TRBJ1-1; D gene ambiguous. V was clipped by 4 bases and J by 4 bases, with 10 bases between them. The CDR3 has 13 residues. CDR1 and CDR2 (germline): SGHAT, FQNNGV. The CDR3 region has the DNA TGTGCCAGCAGCTCTACCCCGAGCACTGAAGCTTTCTTT. Translating it yields CASSSTPSTEAFF.

This clone was recorded once. The V call is TRBV7-9, the J call TRBJ1-5, with D tentatively TRBD1 (6 bases). In germline, CDR1 is SEHNR, CDR2 FQNEAQ (reference sequence). CDR3 length equals 18 residues. V was shortened by 1 base and J by 6 bases, with 22 bases between the two germline ends. CDR3 sequence (DNA): TGTGCCAGCAGCTTAGAAGGGACAAGGGGCCTTCGGGGTCAGCCCCAGCATTTT. Encoded protein: CASSLEGTRGLRGQPQHF. The full variable domain, in which reference TRBV7-9 and TRBJ1-5 provide the parts outside the CDR3, is DTGVSQNPRHKITKRGQNVTFRCDPISEHNRLYWYRQTLGQGPEFLTYFQNEAQLEKSRLLSDRFSAERPKGSFSTLEIQRTEQGDSAMYLCASSLEGTRGLRGQPQHFGDGTRLSIL.

This rearrangement joins TRBV28 to TRBJ2-1, with D unresolved. The CDR3 consists of 16 residues. The germline CDR1 and CDR2 sequences are MDHEN and SYDVKM. V was clipped by 6 bases and J by 2 bases, with 17 bases between them. The CDR3 region has the DNA TGTGCCAGCAGCCTCCACCCGGAACCGACCTACAATGAGCAGTTCTTC. This codes for CASSLHPEPTYNEQFF.

The chain recombines TRBV27 with TRBJ1-5; TRBD1 might be the D (6 bases). Germline values: CDR1 MNHEY, CDR2 SMNVEV (reference sequence). V dropped 8 bases and J dropped 1 base, with 15 bases sitting between them. CDR3 length equals 15 residues. The CDR3 loop reads CASRRGTSSNQPQHF. The CDR3 coding sequence is TGTGCCAGCCGAAGGGGGACGTCGAGCAATCAGCCCCAGCATTTT.

V is TRBV13 and J is TRBJ2-2, with D unresolved. This CDR3 is built from 16 residues. Germline lookup yields CDR1 PRHDT and CDR2 FYEKMQ (reference sequence). V was trimmed by 0 bases and J by 3 bases, leaving 11 bases between them. As DNA, the CDR3 is TGTGCCAGCAGCTTAGGCCCCGGGTTAGACACCGGGGAGCTGTTTTTT. Amino acids: CASSLGPGLDTGELFF.